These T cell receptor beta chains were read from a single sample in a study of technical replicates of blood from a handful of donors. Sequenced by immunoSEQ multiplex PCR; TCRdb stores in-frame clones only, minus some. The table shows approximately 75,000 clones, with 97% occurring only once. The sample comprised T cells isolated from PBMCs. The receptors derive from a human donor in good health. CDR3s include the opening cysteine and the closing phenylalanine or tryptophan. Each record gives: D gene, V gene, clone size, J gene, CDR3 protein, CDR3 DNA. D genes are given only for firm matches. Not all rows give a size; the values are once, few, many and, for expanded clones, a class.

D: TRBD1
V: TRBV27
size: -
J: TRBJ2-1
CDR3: CASSLSKRGPYNEQFF
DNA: TGTGCCAGCAGTTTAAGTAAGAGGGGGCCCTACAATGAGCAGTTCTTC

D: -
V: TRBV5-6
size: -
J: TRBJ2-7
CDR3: CASSPGSSQGYEQYF
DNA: TGTGCCAGCAGCCCAGGGTCCTCACAGGGCTACGAGCAGTACTTC

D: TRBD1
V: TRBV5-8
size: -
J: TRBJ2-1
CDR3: CASSPDRGNEQFF
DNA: TGTGCCAGCAGCCCGGACAGGGGCAATGAGCAGTTCTTC

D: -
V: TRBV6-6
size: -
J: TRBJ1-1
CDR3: CASSPPGPGDTEAFF
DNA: TGTGCCAGCAGTCCCCCGGGACCGGGGGACACTGAAGCTTTCTTT

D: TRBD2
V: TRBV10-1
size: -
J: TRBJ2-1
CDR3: CATSRRERGDEQFF
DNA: TGCGCCACCTCCCGAAGGGAGCGGGGTGATGAGCAGTTCTTC

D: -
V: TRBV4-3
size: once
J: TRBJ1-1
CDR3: CASSQVAFSGTEAFF
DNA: TGCGCCAGCAGCCAAGTGGCTTTTTCGGGCACTGAAGCTTTCTTT

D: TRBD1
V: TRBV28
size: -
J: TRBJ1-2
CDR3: CATQGTGDGYGYTF
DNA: TGTGCCACCCAAGGCACAGGGGACGGGTATGGCTACACCTTC

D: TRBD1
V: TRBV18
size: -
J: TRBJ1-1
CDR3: CASSPTGTGLGTEAFF
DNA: TGTGCCAGCTCACCAACCGGGACAGGGCTAGGCACTGAAGCTTTCTTT

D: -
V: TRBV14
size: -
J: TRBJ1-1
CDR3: CASSQVRNTEAFF
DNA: TGTGCCAGCAGCCAAGTCAGGAACACTGAAGCTTTCTTT

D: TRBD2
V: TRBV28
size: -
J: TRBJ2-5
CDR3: CASSLPSGRETQYF
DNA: TGTGCCAGCAGTTTACCTAGCGGGAGGGAGACCCAGTACTTC

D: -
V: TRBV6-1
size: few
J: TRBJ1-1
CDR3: CASSAGQRLEAFF
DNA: TGTGCCAGCAGTGCCGGACAGCGACTTGAAGCTTTCTTT

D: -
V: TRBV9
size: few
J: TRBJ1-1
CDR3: CASSVDRGTEAFF
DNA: TGTGCCAGCAGCGTAGACCGGGGTACTGAAGCTTTCTTT

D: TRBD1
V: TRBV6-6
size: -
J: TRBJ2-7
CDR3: CASSPTGDEQYF
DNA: TGTGCCAGCAGTCCCACAGGGGACGAGCAGTACTTC

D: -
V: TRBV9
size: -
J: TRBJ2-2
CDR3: CASSGLHGSGELFF
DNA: TGTGCCAGCAGCGGTCTACACGGGTCCGGGGAGCTGTTTTTT

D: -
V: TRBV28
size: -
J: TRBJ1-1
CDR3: CASSQGQFEAFF
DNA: TGTGCCAGCAGTCAGGGGCAGTTTGAAGCTTTCTTT

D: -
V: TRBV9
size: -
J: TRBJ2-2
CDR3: CASSPSYGELFF
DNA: TGTGCCAGCAGCCCCTCTTACGGGGAGCTGTTTTTT

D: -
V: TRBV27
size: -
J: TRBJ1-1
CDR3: CASSGLGRDTEAFF
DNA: TGTGCCAGCAGTGGTTTGGGGCGCGACACTGAAGCTTTCTTT

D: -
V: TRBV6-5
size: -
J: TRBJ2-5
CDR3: CASSSSLAQETQYF
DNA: TGTGCCAGCAGTTCAAGCCTAGCCCAAGAGACCCAGTACTTC

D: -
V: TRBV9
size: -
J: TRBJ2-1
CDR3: CASSPPGLYNEQFF
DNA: TGTGCCAGCAGCCCTCCGGGACTGTACAATGAGCAGTTCTTC

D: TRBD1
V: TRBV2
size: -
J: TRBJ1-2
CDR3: CASQQGNGYTF
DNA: TGTGCCAGCCAACAGGGGAATGGCTACACCTTC